Below are 25 T cell receptor beta chains sequenced from a single sample in a study of Ad26.COV2.S vaccination and SARS-CoV-2 variants. Produced via immunoSEQ multiplex PCR; TCRdb's table is partial and in-frame only. Altogether around 370,000 clones are present, about 90% being singletons, with the ten largest covering 3% to 4%. The starting material was peripheral blood, obtained after recovery from COVID-19. The receptors originated from a human donor who had recovered from COVID-19.

V is TRBV6-6 and J is TRBJ1-3, with TRBD1 identical over 7 bases. V trimming: 2 bases; J trimming: 2 bases; junction bases outside the gene matches: 6. The germline V gene encodes CDR1 MNHNY and CDR2 SVGAGI (reference sequence). The CDR3 loop spans 16 amino acids. This chain's CDR3 is CASSYPGTEAGNTIYF. CDR3 bases: TGTGCCAGCAGTTACCCCGGGACAGAAGCTGGAAACACCATATATTTT.

The gene calls are TRBV7-9 and TRBJ1-4; the D gene is possibly TRBD1 (5 bases). The CDR3 sequence is 17 residues long. Germline CDR1 is SEHNR and CDR2 is FQNEAQ (reference sequence). With 6 bases removed from V and 6 bases from J, the gap between germline ends came to 23 bases. CDR3 nucleotides: TGTGCCAGCAGACAGTCCGTCGACGGGTCGGGGGATGAAAAACTGTTTTTT. This gives the protein CASRQSVDGSGDEKLFF.

V and J are TRBV28 and TRBJ1-3, with D possibly TRBD1 on 5 matching bases. Germline CDR1 and CDR2: MDHEN and SYDVKM. The CDR3 length is 14 residues. The V end was cut by 7 bases, the J end by 2 bases, with 12 bases between. The CDR3 reads CASKKGTAGNTIYF. For the CDR3, the DNA is TGTGCCAGCAAAAAGGGGACGGCTGGAAACACCATATATTTT.

CDR3 region: CSVEEDSGNTIYF. CDR3 coding DNA: TGCAGCGTTGAAGAGGACTCTGGAAACACCATATATTTT. The chain joins TRBV29-1 to TRBJ1-3, with D uncertain. The CDR3 length is 13 residues. V shed 0 bases and J shed 0 bases, with 3 bases lying between them. The germline V gene has CDR1 SQVTM and CDR2 ANQGSEA.

The CDR3 protein is CASFGLAGGVETQYF. The CDR3, as DNA: TGCGCCAGCTTTGGGCTAGCGGGGGGCGTAGAGACCCAGTACTTC. The genes are TRBV5-1 and TRBJ2-5, with TRBD2 matching 11 bases. Germline values: CDR1 SGHRS, CDR2 YFSETQ. CDR3 length: 15 residues. Trimming at V came to 7 bases and at J to 4 bases, leaving 9 bases not matched to a gene. The full variable domain, in which reference TRBV5-1 and TRBJ2-5 provide the parts outside the CDR3, is KAGVTQTPRYLIKTRGQQVTLSCSPISGHRSVSWYQQTPGQGLQFLFEYFSETQRNKGNFPGRFSGRQFSNSRSEMNVSTLELGDSALYLCASFGLAGGVETQYFGPGTRLLVL.

The V call is TRBV4-3, the J call TRBJ2-2, with a weak D call TRBD2 (6 bases). Germline V CDR1 and CDR2: LGHNA, YSLEER. The ends were cut back, 4 bases at V and 6 bases at J, with 12 bases in the middle. The CDR3 loop spans 14 amino acids. The CDR3 DNA reads as TGCGCCAGCAGCCGAAATTGGGAGGCCGGGGAGCTGTTTTTT. Translated, it gives CASSRNWEAGELFF.

CDR3 coding DNA: TGTGCCAGCAGTGAAGCGGGCTACTACGAGCAGTACTTC. As protein: CASSEAGYYEQYF. The V call is TRBV6-1, the J call TRBJ2-7; D call uncertain. The germline V and J ends were trimmed by 0 bases and 3 bases, with 6 bases remaining between them. The germline gives CDR1 MNHNS, CDR2 SASEGT. The CDR3 covers 13 residues.

This chain links TRBV7-8 with TRBJ1-1; 9 nucleotides line up with TRBD1. The CDR3 is 15 amino acids. After removal of 1 base from V and 6 bases from J, the junction contained 6 bases not matched to a gene. CDR1 and CDR2 from the germline V gene are SGHVS and FQNEAQ. The CDR3 loop reads CASSLVQQGAPEAFF. CDR3 coding DNA: TGTGCCAGCAGCTTAGTTCAACAGGGGGCCCCTGAAGCTTTCTTT.

This chain links TRBV10-3 with TRBJ2-1; D remains ambiguous. The CDR3 has 14 residues. Germline V lookup: CDR1 ENHRY, CDR2 SYGVKD. Between the trimmed V and J ends, which lost 8 bases and 0 bases, there was a span of 11 bases. The CDR3 sequence: CAILDSSSYNEQFF. CDR3 DNA: TGTGCCATCCTAGATTCAAGCTCCTACAATGAGCAGTTCTTC.

This clone appeared once. This chain links TRBV19 with TRBJ1-4; D ambiguous. This CDR3 is 15 amino acids long. Trimming left V 7 bases short and J 11 bases short, with 23 bases between. Germline loops: CDR1 LNHDA, CDR2 SQIVND (reference sequence). The CDR3: CASTPHKGWGGKLFF. Here the CDR3 DNA reads TGTGCCAGTACTCCGCACAAAGGGTGGGGAGGTAAACTGTTTTTT.

The chain recombines TRBV6-4 with TRBJ1-1; tentatively, D is TRBD1 (5 bases). Looked up from germline, CDR1 is MRHNA and CDR2 is SNTAGT. V shed 5 bases and J shed 6 bases, with 19 bases lying between them. The length of the CDR3 is 15 residues. The CDR3 nucleotides read TGTGCCAGCAGTCAAACCGGGACCCAGGGCCCTGAAGCTTTCTTT. Its protein is CASSQTGTQGPEAFF.

The chain carries TRBV7-2 and TRBJ1-5; D is unresolved. The ends were cut back, 4 bases at V and 7 bases at J, with 20 bases in the middle. The CDR3 has 16 residues. Looked up from germline, CDR1 is SGHTA and CDR2 is FQGNSA. This CDR3 reads CASSSQKDAGKQPQHF. The CDR3 DNA sequence: TGTGCCAGCAGCTCCCAAAAAGATGCGGGGAAACAGCCCCAGCATTTT.

The V and J genes are TRBV14 and TRBJ1-1; perhaps TRBD1 as D (5 bases). Germline V gene sequence: CDR1 SGHDN, CDR2 FVKESK. V gave up 4 bases and J gave up 4 bases, with 16 bases separating them. This CDR3 has 15 residues. The DNA for the CDR3 is TGTGCCAGCAGCCCAAGCCCCCAGGGCCGCACTGAAGCTTTCTTT. Translation gives CASSPSPQGRTEAFF.

This sequence joins TRBV9 and TRBJ1-1; weak D call: TRBD1 (6 bases). The CDR3 has 16 residues. Germline CDR1 reads SGDLS; CDR2 reads YYNGEE. The V and J ends lost 7 bases and 4 bases respectively, with 23 bases between them. CDR3 DNA: TGTGCCAGCCACGGCGACCTTACAGGGATGGGCACTGAAGCTTTCTTT. Residues: CASHGDLTGMGTEAFF.

This clone was observed once. The genes are TRBV27 and TRBJ2-2; possibly TRBD2 for D (7 bases). The CDR3 has 16 amino acids. Germline V gene sequence: CDR1 MNHEY, CDR2 SMNVEV (reference sequence). With 3 bases removed from V and 7 bases from J, the gap between germline ends came to 18 bases. The CDR3 bases are TGTGCCAGCAGTTTCTACGACAGGTGGGGGGGCGGGGAGCTGTTTTTT. Its translation is CASSFYDRWGGGELFF.

V and J are TRBV7-3 and TRBJ1-1, with TRBD1 matching 7 bases. The CDR3 is 16 amino acids. Trimming cost V 5 bases and J 0 bases; bases outside gene matches: 9. Germline loops: CDR1 SGHTA, CDR2 FQGTGA. In DNA, the CDR3 is TGTGCCAGCAGCCCCAACAGGGGTGGTATGAACACTGAAGCTTTCTTT. This sequence encodes CASSPNRGGMNTEAFF.

A remark on this clone: Distinct nucleotide sequences in the sample also encode this CDR3. This rearrangement joins TRBV11-2 to TRBJ1-1; D unresolved. Trimming stripped 5 bases from V and 5 bases from J, with 9 bases between. From germline, CDR1 is SGHAT and CDR2 FQNNGV. The CDR3 consists of 12 residues. CDR3 nucleotide sequence: TGTGCCAGCAGCCCCTCGGGGACTGAAGCTTTCTTT. Its translation is CASSPSGTEAFF. The full variable domain, its missing parts supplied by reference TRBV11-2 and TRBJ1-1, is EAGVAQSPRYKIIEKRQSVAFWCNPISGHATLYWYQQILGQGPKLLIQFQNNGVVDDSQLPKDRFSAERLKGVDSTLKIQPAKLEDSAVYLCASSPSGTEAFFGQGTRLTVV.

V gene TRBV4-1 combines with J gene TRBJ2-7, with D possibly being TRBD1 or TRBD2 (5 bases each). CDR3 length: 13 residues. Trimming took off 1 base at V and 5 bases at J, with 9 bases between the two ends. Germline V lookup: CDR1 MGHRA, CDR2 YSYEKL. The CDR3 DNA follows: TGCGCCAGCAGCCAAGGACGGGGCGACGAGCAGTACTTC. Translated, it gives CASSQGRGDEQYF.

Details on this clone: One end of the junction varies from germline; a read error may be responsible. The J gene is TRBJ2-7, the V gene TRBV10-3; 8 nucleotides line up with TRBD2. CDR1 is ENHRY and CDR2 is SYGVKD in the germline V gene. CDR3 length equals 11 residues. The CDR3 sequence is CAISEGTRESF. Here the CDR3 DNA reads TGTGCCATCAGTGAGGGGACTAGGGAGTCATTC.

This sequence joins TRBV4-1 and TRBJ1-2; unclear D gene. The CDR3 runs to 17 residues. Germline-derived CDR1 and CDR2 are MGHRA and YSYEKL. The ends were cut back, 0 bases at V and 3 bases at J, with 17 bases in the middle. The CDR3 here is CASSQDMGRRLHYGYTF. The CDR3 coding sequence is TGCGCCAGCAGCCAAGATATGGGCAGGAGACTTCACTATGGCTACACCTTC.

The sample holds one count of this clone. The rearrangement links TRBV6-6 to TRBJ1-1; D remains unclear. This CDR3 spans 16 amino acids. V was shortened by 0 bases and J by 5 bases, with 16 bases between the two germline ends. Germline CDR1 reads MNHNY; CDR2 reads SVGAGI (reference sequence). CDR3 residues: CASSYSSPRLGTEAFF. The CDR3 region has the DNA TGTGCCAGCAGTTACTCTTCGCCCAGGTTGGGGACTGAAGCTTTCTTT.

The CDR3 is CASSQGGARYEQYF. CDR3 bases: TGCGCCAGCAGCCAAGGGGGGGCAAGGTACGAGCAGTACTTC. The J gene is TRBJ2-7, the V gene TRBV4-3; D is perhaps TRBD1 or TRBD2 (6 bases each). Trimming removed 1 base at V and 4 bases at J, with 11 bases between. Germline lookup yields CDR1 LGHNA and CDR2 YSLEER. This CDR3 comprises 14 residues.

CDR3 in DNA: TGTGCCAGCAGCTTAGCGCTTGGCGCTTCCTACAATGAGCAGTTCTTC. Protein sequence: CASSLALGASYNEQFF. The V gene is TRBV7-9, the J gene TRBJ2-1, with D unclear. The germline V gene encodes CDR1 SEHNR and CDR2 FQNEAQ (reference sequence). The CDR3 extends over 16 amino acids. The V end lost 0 bases, the J end lost 1 base, and 10 bases lay between the germline ends.

With regard to this clone: At the DNA level, this CDR3 is encoded by other sequences in the same sample as well. This chain links TRBV5-4 with TRBJ1-1; 7 bases are shared with TRBD1. Losses at the gene ends were 2 bases for V and 8 bases for J; bases not matched to a gene: 12. CDR1 SGHNT and CDR2 YYREEE come from the germline V gene (reference sequence). CDR3 length equals 15 residues. The CDR3 loop reads CASSFTGAGTSEAFF. CDR3 bases: TGTGCCAGCAGCTTCACAGGGGCCGGGACATCAGAAGCTTTCTTT.

The V and J genes are TRBV7-9 and TRBJ2-7; D might be TRBD1 or TRBD2, each matching 5 bases. The CDR3 runs to 12 residues. The V gene's germline CDR1 is SEHNR and CDR2 FQNEAQ (reference sequence). V lost 3 bases and J lost 12, with 15 bases in between. CDR3: CASSLGPPLRYF. CDR3 nucleotides: TGTGCCAGCAGCTTGGGACCCCCCTTGAGGTACTTC.